This TCR beta chain was profiled in a study of vaccination effects on CD4 cells after COVID-19 (dated by TCRdb to between 2021 and 2023). About the study as a whole: To identify antigen-specific CD4+ T cell clonotypes by their expansion, the ViraFEST assay first stimulated PBMC with viral peptide pools and then applied TCR sequencing. Each participant got two doses of an mRNA SARS-CoV-2 vaccine, either BNT162b2 or mRNA-1273. Approximately 2 million PBMC per well were cultured with about 9 ug/ml peptides in IMDM containing approximately 4.7% human AB serum, 10 IU/ml IL-2 and gentamicin. The study compared SARS-CoV-2 spike-specific CD4+ TCR repertoires before and after mRNA vaccination in COVID-19 convalescent patients and infection-naive vaccine recipients. A total of some eleven COVID-19 convalescent patients and several SARS-CoV-2-naive healthy vaccine recipients were included in the full study. In the study, cultures from other donors were sequenced using the Oncomine TCR Beta short-read assay on an Illumina iSeq 100. Broad study findings and their caveats: Among healthy vaccine recipients, nearly all vaccine-induced clones were SARS-CoV-2 mono-reactive, and just 1 of 255 was cross-reactive with common cold coronaviruses. Clones induced by infection and clones induced by vaccination both contracted markedly at late timepoints after vaccination, which fits with T cell responses waning over time. Limitations of the study were the small number of convalescent patients and the absence of early post-infection timepoints.

Comments on this clone: Its target antigen remains unknown. No base-level quality is on record; no much larger clone is a single base apart.

After around ten days of culture, CD4+ T cells were isolated with the EasySep CD4+ T cell isolation kit. Healthy vaccine recipients had no prior SARS-CoV-2 infection, confirmed by negative nucleocapsid antibodies before and after vaccination. On days 3 and 7, half of the culture medium was replaced with fresh IL-2-containing medium. Unless noted otherwise, every peptide stimulation condition was grown in triplicate wells. Using Ficoll-Paque Plus gradient centrifugation, PBMC were separated from whole blood and then either used fresh or cryopreserved at -140C. Genomic DNA was extracted from cultured CD4+ T cells with the QIAamp micro DNA kit. The CDR3 runs 16 residues from the cysteine to the phenylalanine. Kept here is only the CDR3 DNA, which spans 48 bases and is read in frame from base 1. V loses 1 base of germline sequence and J loses 3 bases, and the interval between the two ends is 12 bases. CDR1 is given as LGHDT and CDR2 as YNNKEL, both from the germline V gene (reference sequence).

Library generation was performed with the immunoSEQ multiplex PCR assay. DNA from the cultured and isolated CD4+ T cells underwent TCR beta CDR3 sequencing. Turning to the authors' computational methods: The analysis removed non-productive TCR sequences, trimmed reads to the CDR3 region, and retained only CDR3s that were 7 or more amino acids long. The MANAFEST web app was used to pick out antigen-specific clonotypes by comparing their expansion in peptide wells with that in reference cultures. To be called positive, a clone needed expansion at FDR<0.05 compared with the reference and with all other wells, an odds ratio greater than 5, and a frequency greater than 0.1% in two replicate wells. Clonotypes significantly expanded in SARS-CoV-2 spike wells and in at least one common cold coronavirus spike condition were defined as cross-reactive. CDR3 similarity was assessed by Levenshtein distance with the stringdist R package, and unrooted trees were built with ape in R 3.6.1. What TCRdb holds here is the immuneACCESS table cut down to in-frame rearrangements. Part of the clones is not present; checked against another copy, under half of the missing clones reflect an unresolved V gene, and the others are unexplained. The V and J calls and clone size come from that table; D and trimming were worked out from the DNA. For this sample there are tens of thousands of clones; about four fifths appear just once. In total, the top ten clones hold 2.5% to 3.5% of the sample.

Here the chain combines TRBV3-1 (or the pseudogene TRBV3-2) and TRBJ2-2, with TRBD2 tentatively as D gene (5 bases match). The sample here was CD4+ T cells from PBMCs cultured without peptide, taken before COVID-19 vaccination. The sequence derives from a human donor who received a COVID-19 vaccine. The DNA is TGTGCCAGCAGCCAAGCATCGGGATTATACACCGGGGAGCTGTTTTTT. It translates to CASSQASGLYTGELFF.